These 20 T cell receptor beta chains came from one sample sequenced in a study of blood T cell repertoires in COVID-19. Clones were sequenced by immunoSEQ multiplex PCR, and TCRdb holds only the in-frame ones, with some missing. The sample shows hundreds of thousands of clones, about nine tenths of them seen only once. The sample taken for sequencing was peripheral blood. All receptors derive from a woman in her 70s with COVID-19, enrolled during active disease.

V and J are TRBV7-8 and TRBJ1-2; D is unclear. CDR1 is SGHVS, CDR2 FQNEAQ, per germline. The CDR3 totals 13 residues. V shed 0 bases and J shed 4 bases, with 6 bases lying between them. The CDR3 here is CASSLAISYGYTF. For the CDR3, the DNA is TGTGCCAGCAGCTTAGCGATCAGCTATGGCTACACCTTC.

This clone was counted only a few times. The genes are TRBV7-8 and TRBJ1-3; D might be TRBD1 (6 bases). Trimming took 1 base from V and 4 from J, leaving 11 bases between them. The CDR3 runs to 15 residues. The germline V gene has CDR1 SGHVS and CDR2 FQNEAQ. CDR3 sequence reads: CASSLEGGEGNTIYF. CDR3 DNA sequence: TGTGCCAGCAGCTTAGAGGGGGGGGAAGGAAACACCATATATTTT.

The V gene is TRBV19, the J gene TRBJ2-6; perhaps TRBD2 as D (6 bases). V was pared by 11 bases and J by 3 bases, with 17 bases between. Germline-derived CDR1 and CDR2 are LNHDA and SQIVND (reference sequence). The CDR3 is 15 amino acids. CDR3 DNA sequence: TGTGCCTCCGGAGCCGGGGGTGGTGGGGCCAACGTCCTGACTTTC. This sequence encodes CASGAGGGGANVLTF.

The chain carries TRBV30 and TRBJ2-7; possible D gene TRBD1, 6 bases. The CDR3 has 14 amino acids. V lost 0 bases, J lost 2 bases, and 11 bases lay in between. The V gene's germline CDR1 is GTSNPN and CDR2 SVGIG (reference sequence). The CDR3, as DNA: TGTGCCTGGAGTGTACTACAGGGCACCTACGAGCAGTACTTC. Its translation: CAWSVLQGTYEQYF.

The chain combines TRBV27 with TRBJ2-5; TRBD1 matches at 8 bases. Germline lookup yields CDR1 MNHEY and CDR2 SMNVEV (reference sequence). V shed 6 bases, J shed 1 base, and the junction held 10 bases outside the gene matches. CDR3 length: 16 amino acids. The CDR3 DNA follows: TGTGCCAGCAGACGGGGGATGGACAGGGTCCAAGAGACCCAGTACTTC. Its translation is CASRRGMDRVQETQYF.

The V and J genes are TRBV24-1 and TRBJ2-1; the match to TRBD2 covers 10 bases. V trimming: 4 bases; J trimming: 7 bases; junction bases outside the gene matches: 9. CDR3 length: 16 residues. Germline values: CDR1 KGHDR, CDR2 SFDVKD. The CDR3 reads CATSDPSGGAHNEQFF. For the CDR3, the DNA is TGTGCCACCAGTGACCCCAGCGGGGGGGCACATAATGAGCAGTTCTTC.

This clone was detected only once. This chain uses TRBV14 with TRBJ1-1; the match to TRBD1 covers 7 bases. The CDR3 is 14 residues long. The V and J ends lost 9 bases and 4 bases, in that order; junction bases with no gene match: 11. Germline-derived CDR1 and CDR2 are SGHDN and FVKESK. The CDR3 region is CASRDSKSGTEAFF. The CDR3 DNA is TGTGCCAGTAGGGACAGTAAGTCGGGCACTGAAGCTTTCTTT.

The rearrangement uses TRBV11-2 and TRBJ1-1; TRBD1 matches at 8 bases. J gave up 1 base and V 4 bases, and 5 bases lay outside the gene matches. This CDR3 spans 15 amino acids. CDR1 is SGHAT and CDR2 is FQNNGV in the germline V gene. CDR3 amino acids: CASSSQGAANTEAFF. CDR3 coding DNA: TGTGCCAGCAGCTCCCAGGGGGCGGCGAACACTGAAGCTTTCTTT.

This sequence joins TRBV3-1 (or the pseudogene TRBV3-2) and TRBJ2-4; D is possibly TRBD1 (6 bases). Deletions cut 0 bases from V and 2 bases from J, with 8 bases between. The CDR3 covers 15 residues. The germline gives CDR1 LGHDT, CDR2 YNNKEL (reference sequence). CDR3 nucleotide sequence: TGTGCCAGCAGCCAAGATGGGACAACCAAAAACATTCAGTACTTC. It yields the protein CASSQDGTTKNIQYF.

The V and J genes are TRBV27 and TRBJ1-1; D is perhaps TRBD1 (6 bases). The ends were cut back, 6 bases at V and 0 bases at J, with 17 bases in the middle. The CDR3 extends over 16 amino acids. CDR1 and CDR2 (germline): MNHEY, SMNVEV (reference sequence). The CDR3 DNA follows: TGTGCCAGCAGGCCGGGACAAACGACACTGAACACTGAAGCTTTCTTT. Its translation is CASRPGQTTLNTEAFF.

The genes are TRBV9 and TRBJ1-2, with TRBD1 as a possible D gene (5 bases). V dropped 4 bases and J dropped 7 bases, with 14 bases sitting between them. Looked up from germline, CDR1 is SGDLS and CDR2 is YYNGEE. CDR3 size: 13 residues. This CDR3 reads CASSLAQGGGYTF. The CDR3 nucleotides are TGTGCCAGCAGCTTAGCGCAGGGTGGTGGCTACACCTTC. The full variable domain, completed using reference TRBV9 and TRBJ1-2, is DSGVTQTPKHLITATGQRVTLRCSPRSGDLSVYWYQQSLDQGLQFLIQYYNGEERAKGNILERFSAQQFPDLHSELNLSSLELGDSALYFCASSLAQGGGYTFGSGTRLTVV.

V is TRBV21-1 and J is TRBJ1-2; the table's D call, TRBD1, was not checked against the DNA. TRBV21-1 is a listed pseudogene. This CDR3 region has 15 residues. CDR3 coding DNA: TGTGCCAGCAGCACAAAGGACAGGGCTCACTATGGCTACACCTTC. Its translation is CASSTKDRAHYGYTF.

The CDR3 nucleotides read TGTGCCAGCAGACCCGTACAGGGTACGGGGCAGCCCCAGCATTTT. Amino acids: CASRPVQGTGQPQHF. This rearrangement joins TRBV27 to TRBJ1-5; possibly TRBD1 for D (6 bases). The CDR3 has 15 residues. Trimming left V 6 bases short and J 7 bases short, with 19 bases between. The germline CDR1 and CDR2 sequences are MNHEY and SMNVEV (reference sequence).

The V gene is TRBV14, the J gene TRBJ2-7, with 7 bases matching TRBD1. With V trimmed by 5 bases and J by 2 bases, 9 bases remained unmatched. Germline-derived CDR1 and CDR2 are SGHDN and FVKESK. CDR3 size: 15 residues. The CDR3 DNA follows: TGTGCCAGCAGCGAAAGACAGGGTGGCCCCTACGAGCAGTACTTC. Amino acid sequence: CASSERQGGPYEQYF.

This chain uses TRBV28 with TRBJ1-2; D not certain. V lost 3 bases, J lost 8 bases, and 13 bases lay in between. This CDR3 region has 13 residues. Germline V gene sequence: CDR1 MDHEN, CDR2 SYDVKM. The DNA for the CDR3 is TGTGCCAGCAGTTTCCATGAGGTCCGGGGCTACACCTTC. Protein product: CASSFHEVRGYTF.

The chain carries TRBV6-5 and TRBJ2-3; 9 bases are shared with TRBD2. V lost 8 bases and J lost 5; bases outside the gene matches: 8. This CDR3 is 14 amino acids long. Germline V lookup: CDR1 MNHEY, CDR2 SVGAGI. The CDR3 DNA sequence: TGTGCCAGCTTTCGACTAGCGGTGGGAGATACGCAGTATTTT. Its protein product is CASFRLAVGDTQYF.

The chain combines TRBV5-1 with TRBJ1-2; D is ambiguous. Trimming shortened V by 0 bases and J by 0 bases, and 15 bases separated the two germline ends. The CDR3 extends over 17 amino acids. Germline V gives CDR1 SGHRS, CDR2 YFSETQ. The CDR3 spells CASSLEREETSNYGYTF. CDR3 nucleotide sequence: TGCGCCAGCAGCTTGGAACGAGAAGAGACTTCTAACTATGGCTACACCTTC.

V usage is TRBV5-1 and J usage is TRBJ2-3; TRBD2 agrees at 12 bases. With 4 bases clipped from V and 8 bases from J, the junction kept 8 bases outside the gene matches. CDR1 and CDR2 (germline): SGHRS, YFSETQ. This CDR3 contains 15 residues. The CDR3 region is CASSLGLAGRSTQYF. In DNA form, the CDR3 reads TGCGCCAGCAGCCTCGGACTAGCGGGGCGGAGTACGCAGTATTTT.

This chain connects TRBV24-1 to TRBJ1-4; D is possibly TRBD1 (5 bases). The V end was cut by 3 bases, the J end by 0 bases, with 7 bases between. CDR1 is KGHDR and CDR2 is SFDVKD in the germline V gene. The CDR3 totals 15 residues. This CDR3 reads CATSDGGATNEKLFF. CDR3 in DNA: TGTGCCACCAGTGATGGGGGGGCAACTAATGAAAAACTGTTTTTT.

This chain uses TRBV28 with TRBJ1-3; the D gene is possibly TRBD1 (6 bases). This CDR3 is built from 16 residues. CDR1 and CDR2 from the germline V gene are MDHEN and SYDVKM. Deletions cut 4 bases from V and 3 bases from J, with 16 bases between. The CDR3 region is CASSSSGVNGGNTIYF. For the CDR3, the DNA is TGTGCCAGCAGTTCCTCAGGGGTTAATGGTGGAAACACCATATATTTT.